This T cell receptor beta chain was retrieved from a study of cytomegalovirus exposure and HLA in healthy donors. Study as a whole: HLA-typed donors were the source of about 85 million unique TCRs, which an early data release held. The study, taken as a whole, reports: There was a cluster of highly shared sequence variants that was likely a sequencing artifact. TRBV6-2, TRBV6-3 and other indistinguishable V segments were excluded. Among donors in an Asian-associated ancestry cluster, a later analysis reportedly found fewer N-insertions than the approximately 670-donor mean.

Comments on this clone: Its target is not known.

CDR1 and CDR2 (germline): GTSNPN, SVGIG (reference sequence). The CDR3 covers 15 residues. Trimming removed 3 bases at V and 6 bases at J, with 19 bases between. PCR amplification relied on 60 Vbeta primers (plus 13 Jbeta primers). Measured with immunoSEQ multiplex PCR; TCRdb has only the in-frame clones, and not every one. Of 55,000 to 70,000 clones in the sample, around two thirds were seen once. The chain joins TRBV30 to TRBJ2-3, with D possibly being TRBD1 (5 bases). The sequencing input was PBMCs. This TCR came from a woman in her fifties or sixties in good health and CMV-seropositive. The CDR3 bases are TGTGCCTGGAGCGATAACAGCAGGGAATCGGATACGCAGTATTTT. As protein: CAWSDNSRESDTQYF.